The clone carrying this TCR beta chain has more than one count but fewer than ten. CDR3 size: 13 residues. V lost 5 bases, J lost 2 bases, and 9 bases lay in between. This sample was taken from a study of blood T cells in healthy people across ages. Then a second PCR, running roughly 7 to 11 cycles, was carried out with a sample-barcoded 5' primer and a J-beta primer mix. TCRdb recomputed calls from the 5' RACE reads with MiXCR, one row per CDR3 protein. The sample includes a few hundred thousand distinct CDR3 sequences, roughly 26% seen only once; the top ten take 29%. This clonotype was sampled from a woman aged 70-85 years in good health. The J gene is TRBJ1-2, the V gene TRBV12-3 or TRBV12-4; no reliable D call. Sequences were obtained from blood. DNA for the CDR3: TGTGCCAGCAGTCCCTATTCGAACTATGGCTACACCTTC. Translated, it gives CASSPYSNYGYTF.